Below, 2 T cell receptor beta chains from the same sample are listed, as sequenced in a study of control samples from healthy donors and cancer patients. Data came from immunoSEQ multiplex PCR; TCRdb stores just in-frame clones and leaves some out. The sample includes 150,000 to 200,000 clones, around 92% of them seen just once. The source material was blood. These receptors all stem from a woman under 40 in good health.

This clone turned up a few times. J is TRBJ2-1 and V is TRBV10-1, with 10 bases matching TRBD2. Germline V gene lookup returns CDR1 WNHNN and CDR2 SYGVQD (reference sequence). With V trimmed by 6 bases and J by 2 bases, 7 bases remained unmatched. The CDR3 length is 16 residues. CDR3 bases: TGCGCCAGCAGCCCTAGCGGGAGAGTGACCTACAATGAGCAGTTCTTC. Residues: CASSPSGRVTYNEQFF.

The chain is built from TRBV19 and TRBJ1-1; 9 nucleotides align to TRBD1. The CDR3 extends over 15 amino acids. Germline V CDR1 and CDR2: LNHDA, SQIVND (reference sequence). The V and J ends lost 7 bases and 0 bases, in that order; junction bases with no gene match: 6. The CDR3 bases are TGTGCCAGTACCGGGACAGGGACGGTGAACACTGAAGCTTTCTTT. It specifies CASTGTGTVNTEAFF. The full variable domain, rest sourced from reference TRBV19 and TRBJ1-1, is DGGITQSPKYLFRKEGQNVTLSCEQNLNHDAMYWYRQDPGQGLRLIYYSQIVNDFQKGDIAEGYSVSREKKESFPLTVTSAQKNPTAFYLCASTGTGTVNTEAFFGQGTRLTVV.